The 23 T cell receptor beta chains presented below share a single source sample, sequenced in a study of T cells in tuberculosis. Noted time point: new active TB diagnosis, blood taken before or within 7 days of starting treatment. Sequencing was performed with immunoSEQ multiplex PCR; in TCRdb, only in-frame clones are kept and a portion is missing. The table shows around 30,000 clones, with approximately 93% occurring only once. The starting material was PBMCs, obtained at tuberculosis diagnosis. The receptor set was obtained from an adult with tuberculosis.

The chain links TRBV5-1 to TRBJ2-3, with D possibly being TRBD1 (6 bases). V was pared by 0 bases and J by 1 base, with 6 bases between. CDR1 and CDR2 from the germline V gene are SGHRS and YFSETQ. This CDR3 spans 14 amino acids. The CDR3 bases are TGCGCCAGCAGCTTGGGGGGGCGCACAGATACGCAGTATTTT. Translated, it gives CASSLGGRTDTQYF.

The rearrangement links TRBV19 to TRBJ2-2; maybe TRBD1 (6 bases). Per the germline V gene, CDR1 is LNHDA and CDR2 is SQIVND (reference sequence). The V gene lost 8 bases and the J gene lost 3 bases, with 16 bases spanning the gap. CDR3 length equals 15 residues. The CDR3 region is CASRRQAPDTGELFF. The CDR3 DNA follows: TGTGCCAGTCGAAGACAGGCCCCCGACACCGGGGAGCTGTTTTTT.

The chain has TRBV11-2 and TRBJ1-1; D is undetermined. The CDR3 loop spans 13 amino acids. The germline V and J ends were trimmed by 8 bases and 8 bases, with 18 bases remaining between them. CDR1 is SGHAT and CDR2 is FQNNGV in the germline V gene. CDR3 region: CASGRRTRAEAFF. The CDR3 region has the DNA TGTGCCAGCGGTCGCCGTACGAGGGCGGAAGCTTTCTTT.

This clone has a single count. The chain recombines TRBV25-1 with TRBJ2-3; 8 nucleotides match TRBD1. Germline V CDR1 and CDR2: MGHDK, SYGVNS. V was pared by 7 bases and J by 5 bases, with 11 bases of the junction left unmatched. The CDR3 spans 15 residues. The CDR3 nucleotides read TGTGCCAGCACTCGAGGGGACAGGCTCGGAGATACGCAGTATTTT. This codes for CASTRGDRLGDTQYF.

This clone was detected a few times. This sequence joins TRBV7-2 and TRBJ2-3; TRBD2 might be the D (6 bases). There are 14 residues in the CDR3. CDR1 and CDR2 from the germline V gene are SGHTA and FQGNSA. V was trimmed by 5 bases and J by 2 bases, leaving 11 bases between them. CDR3 coding DNA: TGTGCCAGCAGCGTTAGCGGATACACAGATACGCAGTATTTT. This encodes CASSVSGYTDTQYF.

This chain links TRBV6-1 with TRBJ1-2; the D gene is possibly TRBD1 (6 bases). The V end lost 11 bases, the J end lost 7 bases, and 17 bases lay between the germline ends. CDR1 MNHNS and CDR2 SASEGT come from the germline V gene. The length of the CDR3 is 12 residues. CDR3 region: CASPGQQTGYTF. CDR3 in DNA: TGTGCCTCACCCGGACAGCAGACTGGCTACACCTTC.

As concerns this clone: At one end the junction does not follow the germline gene, possibly because of a read error. The genes are TRBV19 and TRBJ1-1; 7 bases fit TRBD1. From germline, CDR1 is LNHDA and CDR2 SQIVND (reference sequence). The CDR3 runs to 15 residues. The CDR3 DNA follows: TGTGTCAGTAGTAGGACAGGAGCCATGAACACTGAAGCTTTCTTT. Amino acids: CVSSRTGAMNTEAFF. The complete variable domain, with remaining parts taken from reference TRBV19 and TRBJ1-1, reads DGGITQSPKYLFRKEGQNVTLSCEQNLNHDAMYWYRQDPGQGLRLIYYSQIVNDFQKGDIAEGYSVSREKKESFPLTVTSAQKNPTAFYLCVSSRTGAMNTEAFFGQGTRLTVV.

This CDR3 reads CASSLARGLNYGYTF. The CDR3, as DNA: TGTGCCAGCAGTTTGGCTAGGGGATTGAACTATGGCTACACCTTC. V gene TRBV27 combines with J gene TRBJ1-2; D is perhaps TRBD1 (5 bases). V was cut by 3 bases and J by 2 bases, with 13 bases left in between. The CDR3 is 15 residues long. Germline CDR1 and CDR2: MNHEY and SMNVEV (reference sequence).

The V call is TRBV30, the J call TRBJ2-2; D is perhaps TRBD1 (5 bases). The V gene's germline CDR1 is GTSNPN and CDR2 SVGIG (reference sequence). The CDR3 consists of 15 residues. V gave up 1 base and J gave up 0 bases, with 9 bases separating them. DNA of the CDR3: TGTGCCTGGAGTGGGGGCCTCGCGAACACCGGGGAGCTGTTTTTT. Its translation is CAWSGGLANTGELFF. The whole variable domain, remainder taken from reference TRBV30 and TRBJ2-2, is SQTIHQWPATLVQPVGSPLSLECTVEGTSNPNLYWYRQAAGRGLQLLFYSVGIGQISSEVPQNLSASRPQDRQFILSSKKLLLSDSGFYLCAWSGGLANTGELFFGEGSRLTVL.

The chain employs TRBV7-8 and TRBJ1-2, with D hard to call. Per germline, CDR1 SGHVS and CDR2 FQNEAQ. Trimming left V 5 bases short and J 2 bases short, with 9 bases between. The CDR3 consists of 13 residues. The CDR3 DNA is TGTGCCAGCAGCACAGCAGGAAACTATGGCTACACCTTC. It specifies CASSTAGNYGYTF.

The CDR3, as DNA: TGTGCCAGCTCACCACTGGGACAGAGCTCCTACGAGCAGTACTTC. Its protein product is CASSPLGQSSYEQYF. V and J are TRBV18 and TRBJ2-7, with 7 bases aligning to TRBD1. The CDR3 consists of 15 residues. V lost 1 base and J lost 0; bases outside the gene matches: 3. Germline CDR1 and CDR2: KGHSH and LQKENI.

The V call is TRBV5-1, the J call TRBJ2-3; D possibly corresponds to TRBD1 (6 bases). CDR1 is SGHRS and CDR2 is YFSETQ in the germline V gene. Between the trimmed V and J ends, which lost 0 bases and 4 bases, there was a span of 12 bases. This CDR3 region has 15 residues. CDR3: CASSLETGTADTQYF. CDR3 nucleotides: TGCGCCAGCAGCTTGGAAACAGGGACCGCAGATACGCAGTATTTT. Complete variable domain (other parts from reference TRBV5-1 and TRBJ2-3): KAGVTQTPRYLIKTRGQQVTLSCSPISGHRSVSWYQQTPGQGLQFLFEYFSETQRNKGNFPGRFSGRQFSNSRSEMNVSTLELGDSALYLCASSLETGTADTQYFGPGTRLTVL.

This clone was observed a single time. The rearrangement uses TRBV10-2 and TRBJ1-5; no clear D. CDR3 length: 13 residues. CDR1 and CDR2 (germline): WSHSY, SAAADI. V lost 2 bases and J 7 bases, leaving 9 bases between the germline ends. The DNA of the CDR3 is TGCGCCAGCAGTGAGGAGAGGGAACAGCCCCAGCATTTT. As protein: CASSEEREQPQHF.

This clone is medium-sized within its sample. The chain has TRBV2 and TRBJ2-6; TRBD1 aligns across 7 bases. Germline-derived CDR1 and CDR2 are SNHLY and FYNNEI. CDR3 length: 18 residues. V was pared by 1 base and J by 0 bases, with 6 bases of the junction left unmatched. CDR3 sequence (DNA): TGTGCCAGCAGTGAAGTAGGGGGCTTGAGCTCTGGGGCCAACGTCCTGACTTTC. This encodes CASSEVGGLSSGANVLTF.

The CDR3 loop reads CSVVGLVGNEQFF. Here the CDR3 DNA reads TGCAGCGTTGTGGGGCTAGTCGGAAATGAGCAGTTCTTC. This chain links TRBV29-1 with TRBJ2-1, with a weak D call TRBD1 (5 bases). V was clipped by 4 bases and J by 7 bases, with 14 bases between them. CDR1 SQVTM and CDR2 ANQGSEA come from the germline V gene. CDR3 size: 13 residues.

This sequence joins TRBV27 and TRBJ1-5; D ambiguous. The CDR3 runs to 14 residues. Trimming took off 3 bases at V and 4 bases at J, with 10 bases between the two ends. The V gene's germline CDR1 is MNHEY and CDR2 SMNVEV (reference sequence). The CDR3 coding sequence is TGTGCCAGCAGTTTGGGCGGGTCGAATCAGCCCCAGCATTTT. It codes for CASSLGGSNQPQHF.

The chain is built from TRBV6-5 and TRBJ2-7, with 13 bases lining up with TRBD2. The CDR3 is 16 residues long. V trimming: 4 bases; J trimming: 2 bases; junction bases outside the gene matches: 5. CDR1 and CDR2 (germline): MNHEY, SVGAGI. The CDR3 reads CASSWGLAGSAYEQYF. CDR3 nucleotides: TGTGCCAGCAGTTGGGGACTAGCGGGATCCGCCTACGAGCAGTACTTC.

The chain joins TRBV6-5 to TRBJ2-3; 7 bases agree with TRBD2. Germline lookup yields CDR1 MNHEY and CDR2 SVGAGI. This CDR3 is built from 16 residues. With 2 bases clipped from V and 2 bases from J, the junction kept 7 bases outside the gene matches. The CDR3 coding sequence is TGTGCCAGCAGTTACGACTCCGGGGGGATCACAGATACGCAGTATTTT. It codes for CASSYDSGGITDTQYF.

The CDR3 nucleotides read TGCGCCAGCAGCCAAGTTGGGCTAGCGGGAGTGAACGAGCAGTACTTC. Translating gives CASSQVGLAGVNEQYF. V is TRBV4-1 and J is TRBJ2-7, with TRBD2 matching over 10 bases. V was pared by 1 base and J by 5 bases, with 8 bases of the junction left unmatched. The germline V gene has CDR1 MGHRA and CDR2 YSYEKL. CDR3 length: 16 residues.

The chain links TRBV2 to TRBJ1-4; 10 bases line up with TRBD1. The V gene end was trimmed by 5 bases and the J gene end by 6 bases; junction bases not matched to a gene: 15. Germline V lookup: CDR1 SNHLY, CDR2 FYNNEI. CDR3 length: 18 residues. The CDR3 nucleotides read TGTGCCAGCAGTCCTCGGACAGGGGGGAACCCTTCCCATGAAAAACTGTTTTTT. As protein: CASSPRTGGNPSHEKLFF.

The rearrangement uses TRBV30 and TRBJ1-1, with D unclear. V gave up 3 bases and J gave up 1 base, with 12 bases separating them. Looked up from germline, CDR1 is GTSNPN and CDR2 is SVGIG (reference sequence). The CDR3 is 14 residues long. This chain's CDR3 is CAWRSGLPNTEAFF. CDR3 DNA: TGTGCCTGGAGGTCCGGGTTGCCGAACACTGAAGCTTTCTTT.

The V call is TRBV6-5, the J call TRBJ2-7; possible D gene TRBD2, 6 bases. V dropped 2 bases and J dropped 5 bases, with 10 bases sitting between them. The V gene's germline CDR1 is MNHEY and CDR2 SVGAGI. This CDR3 has 13 residues. In DNA form, the CDR3 reads TGTGCCAGCAGTTACATAGGAGGGGACGAGCAGTACTTC. Translated, it gives CASSYIGGDEQYF.

This clone was observed a single time. The CDR3, as DNA: TGTGCCAGCAGTCTAGCGGGAGGGCCCCACGAGCAGTACTTC. Its translation is CASSLAGGPHEQYF. This sequence joins TRBV5-4 and TRBJ2-7, with TRBD2 matching over 12 bases. Germline V gene lookup returns CDR1 SGHNT and CDR2 YYREEE (reference sequence). The CDR3 covers 14 residues. With 5 bases clipped from V and 5 bases from J, the junction kept 5 bases outside the gene matches.